The text below deals with one TCR beta chain. It lacks a known antigen. No base quality information exists; no much larger clone differs at one position. The entry originates in a study of blood T cell repertoires in COVID-19 (dated by TCRdb to about 2020). With respect to the entire study: Samples covering the acute and convalescent phases of COVID-19 were provided by collaborators in the United States, Italy and Spain. Nearly every sample came with metadata listing a de-identified subject ID, COVID-19 status, age in years and sex. The repertoires were made available in a free public database intended to serve as a resource for research on the immune response to SARS-CoV-2. Deeply sampled blood TCRbeta repertoires from subjects exposed to, actively infected with, or recovered from COVID-19 were included in the dataset. HLA class I and class II types, where available, came from metadata supplied by the sample provider rather than from assay-based typing. The prospective study material was composed of cDNA or gDNA derived from T cells, B-cell-depleted T cells, or PBMCs. The samples were drawn from the first 160 participants of the ongoing ImmuneRACE study and from 1,254 subjects provided by 6 global collaborators. What the authors observed across the whole study: Clinical and demographic metadata were provided uncurated, with the amount varying by source and participant.

The immunoSEQ Assay, a bias-controlled multiplex PCR, was used to amplify TCRbeta CDR3 regions from genomic DNA. The authors' analysis ran thus. Within the assay, amplification of reference gene primers was used to estimate how many nucleated cells each sample contained. To quantify the absolute abundance of each unique TCRbeta CDR3 rearrangement, sequence reads were collapsed and filtered. For each sample, productive Simpson clonality was calculated by taking the square root of Simpson's diversity index across productive rearrangements. Entries here come from immuneACCESS through TCRdb and include only in-frame sequences with V and J called. Some clones fail to appear in such tables; in the studies checked, an unresolved V gene covers under half of the shortfall, and the cause of the remainder is unknown. From that table come the V and J calls and clone size; the DNA was used to work out D and trimming. Counted in this sample were over 75,000 clones; approximately 90% of them appeared once. 2% to 2.5% of the sample is in the top ten clones.

The collaborating institutions used their own protocols to collect whole blood in K2EDTA tubes. For TCRbeta analysis, collaborators shipped samples as frozen whole blood, isolated PBMCs, or DNA extracted from either of those sample types. Source material: peripheral blood. This receptor was identified in a human donor with active COVID-19. The donor label of this sample is uncertain.

CDR3 sequence: CSASPQAGLYEQYF. The bases read TGCAGTGCTAGTCCCCAGGCGGGGTTATACGAGCAGTACTTC. The rearranged chain carries TRBV20-1 and TRBJ2-7; TRBD2 is perhaps the D gene, given 6 matching bases. The CDR3 sequence holds 14 residues, the cysteine and phenylalanine included. Of all the DNA, just the CDR3 is kept, 42 bases in frame from base 1. CDR1 and CDR2, per the germline V gene (reference sequence), are DFQATT and SNEGSKA. The junction carries 16 bases between V and J, which are trimmed by 3 bases and 4 bases respectively.